This TCR beta chain was obtained from a study of T-cell memory formation after mild COVID-19. Across the whole study: The study found TCR clusters largely donor specific.

This clonotype was picked up a small number of times. Antigen: not known. Study-level results: Contracting CD4+ clones were located mainly in CM and EM, and CD8+ clones in EMRA.

Each CDR3 protein is one row after TCRdb ran MiXCR on the 5' RACE reads. The sample shows about 390,000 distinct CDR3 sequences, 15% to 20% of them seen only once. Germline CDR1 LGHNA, CDR2 YNFKEQ. V was shortened by 1 base and J by 7 bases, with 8 bases between the two germline ends. The length of the CDR3 is 13 residues. The receptor was isolated from a young man who had mild COVID-19 (a few samples of this study predate the infection). Cell type and time point are not known. The genes are TRBV4-2 and TRBJ1-5; unclear D gene. Sequences were obtained from PBMCs or a T cell subset sorted from them (not recorded which). In DNA, the CDR3 is TGTGCCAGCAGCCAAGGTGCCTGGCAGCCCCAGCATTTT. Residues: CASSQGAWQPQHF.